These 19 T cell receptor beta chains share one sample of origin, sequenced in a study of blood T cell repertoires in COVID-19. The assay was immunoSEQ multiplex PCR, and TCRdb's table has in-frame clones only and misses some. The table lists a few hundred thousand clones, 70% to 85% of them singletons, with roughly 13% in the top ten. What was sequenced was peripheral blood. The receptor source for this set is a human donor in a cohort sampled during active COVID-19.

The rearrangement joins TRBV27 to TRBJ2-5, with a tentative D call TRBD1 (6 bases). This CDR3 comprises 15 residues. Trimming took 2 bases from V and 5 from J, leaving 15 bases between them. Germline V gene sequence: CDR1 MNHEY, CDR2 SMNVEV (reference sequence). The CDR3 here is CASSLTGGRQETQYF. CDR3 nucleotides: TGTGCCAGCAGTTTAACTGGGGGCAGGCAGGAGACCCAGTACTTC.

The genes are TRBV28 and TRBJ2-1, with TRBD1 matching over 8 bases. CDR3 size: 13 residues. The germline V gene has CDR1 MDHEN and CDR2 SYDVKM. J lost 6 bases, V lost 5 bases, and 3 bases had no gene match. In DNA form, the CDR3 reads TGTGCCAGCAGTGTAGGACAGGGCAATGAGCAGTTCTTC. Amino acid sequence: CASSVGQGNEQFF. Supplemented by reference TRBV28 and TRBJ2-1, the full variable domain reads DVKVTQSSRYLVKRTGEKVFLECVQDMDHENMFWYRQDPGLGLRLIYFSYDVKMKEKGDIPEGYSVSREKKERFSLILESASTNQTSMYLCASSVGQGNEQFFGPGTRLTVL.

This chain links TRBV4-1 with TRBJ2-6, with 10 bases lining up with TRBD1. This CDR3 contains 19 residues. The germline gives CDR1 MGHRA, CDR2 YSYEKL. Trimming removed 1 base from V and 4 bases from J; junction bases left unmatched: 10. CDR3 DNA sequence: TGCGCCAGCAGCCAAGGTTGGACAGGGGGAATGCGGGGGGCCAACGTCCTGACTTTC. Protein product: CASSQGWTGGMRGANVLTF.

This chain links TRBV10-3 with TRBJ1-2; no clear D. Trimming removed 0 bases at V and 4 bases at J, with 6 bases between. Germline lookup yields CDR1 ENHRY and CDR2 SYGVKD. CDR3 size: 13 residues. The DNA of the CDR3 is TGTGCCATCAGTGAGTCGAGCACCTATGGCTACACCTTC. Translating it yields CAISESSTYGYTF.

CDR3 sequence: CASSHEGGRAPYEQYF. CDR3 nucleotide sequence: TGTGCCAGCAGCCATGAGGGCGGGAGGGCCCCCTACGAGCAGTACTTC. This sequence joins TRBV3-1 (or the pseudogene TRBV3-2) and TRBJ2-7; the match to TRBD2 covers 9 bases. Germline V gives CDR1 LGHDT, CDR2 YNNKEL (reference sequence). J lost 2 bases, V lost 3 bases, and 8 bases had no gene match. The CDR3 is 16 amino acids.

The V and J genes are TRBV4-1 and TRBJ1-5; TRBD1 is a possible D gene (5 bases). V shed 0 bases and J shed 9 bases, with 15 bases lying between them. Germline V gene lookup returns CDR1 MGHRA and CDR2 YSYEKL. This CDR3 has 15 amino acids. The CDR3 coding sequence is TGCGCCAGCAGCCAAGAAGGGGACGGGCGGGGGCCCCAGCATTTT. Its translation is CASSQEGDGRGPQHF.

The chain uses TRBV28 and TRBJ1-2; the D gene is possibly TRBD1 (5 bases). The length of the CDR3 is 14 residues. The V and J ends lost 6 bases and 2 bases respectively, with 13 bases between them. Per germline, CDR1 MDHEN and CDR2 SYDVKM. The CDR3 region is CASRARGGNYGYTF. As DNA, the CDR3 is TGTGCCAGCAGGGCTCGGGGGGGGAACTATGGCTACACCTTC.

The chain combines TRBV7-2 with TRBJ2-5; 7 bases map to TRBD2. Germline V gives CDR1 SGHTA, CDR2 FQGNSA. Trimming cost V 3 bases and J 5 bases; bases outside gene matches: 15. The CDR3 is 17 amino acids. The CDR3, as DNA: TGTGCCAGCAGCTTGGGACGTCAGGCGGGAGTAGGGGAGACCCAGTACTTC. Translation gives CASSLGRQAGVGETQYF.

The chain couples TRBV4-1 to TRBJ2-1; a weak D match, TRBD2 (6 bases). V was shortened by 0 bases and J by 10 bases, with 13 bases between the two germline ends. Germline CDR1 and CDR2: MGHRA and YSYEKL. The CDR3 extends over 14 amino acids. DNA for the CDR3: TGCGCCAGCAGCCAAGAAGGGAGGCGGGAAGAGCAGTTCTTC. Translation: CASSQEGRREEQFF.

This clone was counted many times. The genes are TRBV29-1 and TRBJ2-1, with 16 bases matching TRBD2. Germline CDR1 and CDR2: SQVTM and ANQGSEA. V trimming: 6 bases; J trimming: 3 bases; junction bases outside the gene matches: 8. This CDR3 spans 17 amino acids. The chain's CDR3 is CSVVRGLAGGNYNEQFF. The CDR3 region has the DNA TGCAGCGTCGTCAGGGGACTAGCGGGAGGGAACTACAATGAGCAGTTCTTC.

This rearrangement joins TRBV7-8 to TRBJ2-5; 9 bases are a match to TRBD1. The V segment lost 2 bases and the J segment 5 bases; nucleotides outside the gene matches: 9. Germline V CDR1 and CDR2: SGHVS, FQNEAQ. This CDR3 has 16 residues. The CDR3 nucleotides are TGTGCCAGCAGCTTACCCCGGGACAGGGTACGGGAGACCCAGTACTTC. This translates into CASSLPRDRVRETQYF.

The chain uses TRBV20-1 and TRBJ2-2, with 9 bases that match TRBD2. The CDR3 sequence is 15 residues long. Germline V gives CDR1 DFQATT, CDR2 SNEGSKA (reference sequence). J lost 4 bases, V lost 3 bases, and 6 bases had no gene match. The CDR3 loop reads CSASGLAGTTGELFF. The DNA of the CDR3 is TGCAGTGCTAGTGGGCTAGCGGGAACCACCGGGGAGCTGTTTTTT.

In its sample, this clone was seen once. V gene TRBV27 combines with J gene TRBJ2-1; 12 bases match TRBD2. Germline CDR1 is MNHEY and CDR2 is SMNVEV (reference sequence). CDR3 size: 16 residues. V shed 2 bases and J 3 bases; nucleotides not matched to a gene: 2. CDR3 nucleotides: TGTGCCAGCAGTTTAATGGGACTAGCGGGCTACAATGAGCAGTTCTTC. This gives the protein CASSLMGLAGYNEQFF.

The table lists this clone with a few counts. The genes are TRBV4-1 and TRBJ1-2, with 7 bases aligning to TRBD1. The V gene's germline CDR1 is MGHRA and CDR2 YSYEKL. The CDR3 loop spans 14 amino acids. V trimming: 3 bases; J trimming: 3 bases; junction bases outside the gene matches: 4. The CDR3 region has the DNA TGCGCCAGCAGCCAGGCACAGGGGTACTATGGCTACACCTTC. Its translation: CASSQAQGYYGYTF.

As DNA, the CDR3 is TGTGCCAGCAGTTACTCTAACAGGAACACTGAAGCTTTCTTT. Encoded protein: CASSYSNRNTEAFF. This chain links TRBV6-2 or TRBV6-3 with TRBJ1-1; D gene uncertain. This CDR3 comprises 14 residues. Germline lookup yields CDR1 MNHEY and CDR2 SVGEGT. V gave up 0 bases and J gave up 1 base, with 6 bases separating them.

This chain connects TRBV11-2 to TRBJ2-7; TRBD1 is a possible D gene (6 bases). Trimming shortened V by 7 bases and J by 1 base, and 11 bases separated the two germline ends. Germline assignment: CDR1 SGHAT and CDR2 FQNNGV. This CDR3 is 13 amino acids long. The CDR3 bases are TGTGCCAGCACTCCCCAGGGGTCCTACGAGCAGTACTTC. Protein sequence: CASTPQGSYEQYF.

The table lists this clone with a few counts. The rearrangement uses TRBV6-6 and TRBJ1-2, with D possibly TRBD1 on 6 matching bases. CDR1 and CDR2 from the germline V gene are MNHNY and SVGAGI (reference sequence). The germline V and J ends were trimmed by 0 bases and 6 bases, with 14 bases remaining between them. The CDR3 contains 15 residues. The CDR3 bases are TGTGCCAGCAGTTACTCGATTGCGGGGGCACATGGCTACACCTTC. As protein: CASSYSIAGAHGYTF.

This clone has a single count. The rearrangement joins TRBV12-3 or TRBV12-4 to TRBJ2-1; D ambiguous. The CDR3 is 12 residues long. V lost 10 bases, J lost 5 bases, and 12 bases lay in between. The CDR3 bases are TGTGCCATCGAGGCGACCAACAATGAGCAGTTCTTC. Protein: CAIEATNNEQFF.

CDR3 nucleotide sequence: TGTGCCAGCAGTTATCCCCGGCAGCCCCAGCATTTT. It codes for CASSYPRQPQHF. The rearrangement joins TRBV6-6 to TRBJ1-5; D gene uncertain. The CDR3 is made up of 12 amino acids. The germline gives CDR1 MNHNY, CDR2 SVGAGI (reference sequence). V dropped 3 bases and J dropped 7 bases, with 7 bases sitting between them.